This T cell receptor beta chain appears in the sequencing data of a study of OX40 agonist ivuxolimab in advanced cancers. General study results and limits: Dosing at 0.1 to 3.0 mg/kg was accompanied by clonal expansion of CD4+ and CD8+ blood T cells by week 6. In a subset of nonresponders, normalized T-cell clonal expansion was also low.

Clones were read by immunoSEQ multiplex PCR, and TCRdb kept only the in-frame ones, dropping some. The table records around 76,000 clones, 70% to 90% of them present only once. This CDR3 comprises 15 residues. In germline, CDR1 is LNHDA, CDR2 SQIVND (reference sequence). Trimming removed 3 bases at V and 1 base at J, with 10 bases between. On this clone itself: What it recognizes is unknown.

Patients with autoimmune history or systemic immunosuppression were excluded. Blood was sampled at baseline, cycle 4 day 1, and cycle 7 day 1. The TCR originated in an adult with an advanced solid tumor such as melanoma, head and neck, liver or kidney cancer. The chain has TRBV19 and TRBJ1-5; D unclear. The sequenced sample was CD4+ or CD8+ T cells sorted from blood, obtained in a trial of the OX40 agonist ivuxolimab. The CDR3, as DNA: TGTGCCAGTAGTATGCGGATTTCGAGCAATCAGCCCCAGCATTTT. It translates to CASSMRISSNQPQHF.